The 15 T cell receptor beta chains below come from one sample, sequenced in a study of shared clonotypes between healthy human individuals. Method: immunoSEQ multiplex PCR; TCRdb's copy keeps in-frame clones and lacks some. The top ten clones hold 0.36% of a sample with 2 million to 3 million clones, more than 85% of them seen once. Sequenced sample: naive CD4+ T cells from PBMCs. Specified subset: CD45RA+ positively selected. These receptors were taken from a man in his late teens or twenties in good health. Some clones in this sample may be carry-over from other donors' samples.

This sequence joins TRBV15 and TRBJ2-5, with 8 bases identical to TRBD2. The CDR3 contains 13 residues. Losses at the gene ends were 8 bases for V and 7 bases for J; bases not matched to a gene: 9. CDR1 LNHNV and CDR2 YYDKDF come from the germline V gene (reference sequence). Here the CDR3 reads CATREGNGWTQYF. As DNA, the CDR3 is TGTGCCACCCGGGAGGGGAACGGCTGGACCCAGTACTTC.

This chain connects TRBV11-2 to TRBJ2-2; D gene ambiguous. The V end was cut by 0 bases, the J end by 5 bases, with 13 bases between. Germline values: CDR1 SGHAT, CDR2 FQNNGV. This CDR3 region has 16 residues. This CDR3 reads CASSLEGRPTTGELFF. The CDR3 coding sequence is TGTGCCAGCAGCTTAGAAGGACGGCCGACAACCGGGGAGCTGTTTTTT.

This clone was seen only once. This same CDR3 is encoded by further DNA sequences in the sample. V usage is TRBV5-1 and J usage is TRBJ2-3, with 8 bases that match TRBD1. Germline assignment: CDR1 SGHRS and CDR2 YFSETQ. V lost 4 bases and J lost 3; bases outside the gene matches: 7. This CDR3 is built from 15 residues. The CDR3, as DNA: TGCGCCAGCAGCCCCCAGGGGGCGCGGACAGATACGCAGTATTTT. It codes for CASSPQGARTDTQYF.

This clone appeared a single time. This chain links TRBV5-1 with TRBJ2-7; D is ambiguous. The germline gives CDR1 SGHRS, CDR2 YFSETQ. CDR3 length: 12 residues. The V end lost 1 base, the J end lost 5 bases, and 7 bases lay between the germline ends. The CDR3 is CASSLTNNEQYF. The CDR3 DNA follows: TGCGCCAGCAGCTTGACCAATAACGAGCAGTACTTC.

This clone was recorded only once. The chain carries TRBV19 and TRBJ1-4, with TRBD1 as a possible D gene (6 bases). Trimming left V 6 bases short and J 5 bases short, with 16 bases between. Looked up from germline, CDR1 is LNHDA and CDR2 is SQIVND (reference sequence). The CDR3 is made up of 15 amino acids. CDR3 nucleotides: TGTGCCAGTAGCCAATGGACAGATCCAAATGAAAAACTGTTTTTT. Translated: CASSQWTDPNEKLFF. The full variable domain, its missing parts supplied by reference TRBV19 and TRBJ1-4, is DGGITQSPKYLFRKEGQNVTLSCEQNLNHDAMYWYRQDPGQGLRLIYYSQIVNDFQKGDIAEGYSVSREKKESFPLTVTSAQKNPTAFYLCASSQWTDPNEKLFFGSGTQLSVL.

The chain joins TRBV6-6 to TRBJ1-1; D is perhaps TRBD1 (5 bases). V was shortened by 6 bases and J by 8 bases, with 13 bases between the two germline ends. Germline V gene data show CDR1 as MNHNY and CDR2 as SVGAGI (reference sequence). The CDR3 runs 12 residues. CDR3 in DNA: TGTGCCAGCAGAGAGAGTTGGACAGAAGCTTTCTTT. It yields the protein CASRESWTEAFF.

The count of this clone is one. The CDR3 sequence: CASETNRGQADTQYF. CDR3 nucleotides: TGTGCTTCCGAAACCAACAGGGGGCAAGCAGATACGCAGTATTTT. V gene TRBV5-4 combines with J gene TRBJ2-3, with 9 bases fitting TRBD1. The CDR3 covers 15 residues. CDR1 is SGHNT, CDR2 YYREEE, per germline (reference sequence). The whole variable domain, filled in from reference TRBV5-4 and TRBJ2-3, reads ETGVTQSPTHLIKTRGQQVTLRCSSQSGHNTVSWYQQALGQGPQFIFQYYREEENGRGNFPPRFSGLQFPNYSSELNVNALELDDSALYLCASETNRGQADTQYFGPGTRLTVL.

The chain recombines TRBV20-1 with TRBJ1-1; the D gene is possibly TRBD1 (6 bases). V dropped 6 bases and J dropped 9 bases, with 14 bases sitting between them. The length of the CDR3 is 11 residues. CDR1 and CDR2 from the germline V gene are DFQATT and SNEGSKA (reference sequence). CDR3 residues: CSADLTGKAFF. CDR3 DNA sequence: TGCAGTGCCGACCTCACAGGGAAAGCTTTCTTT.

The genes are TRBV18 and TRBJ2-7; TRBD1 matches 12 bases. The ends lost 0 bases at V and 6 bases at J; junction bases unmatched: 9. This CDR3 is 17 amino acids long. Germline CDR1 KGHSH, CDR2 LQKENI. The CDR3 bases are TGTGCCAGCTCACCACCAGGACCGGGACAGGGGGCCCCCGAGCAGTACTTC. Translation: CASSPPGPGQGAPEQYF.

The chain combines TRBV30 with TRBJ1-6, with D possibly TRBD1 on 5 matching bases. Trimming removed 3 bases at V and 11 bases at J, with 14 bases between. Germline lookup yields CDR1 GTSNPN and CDR2 SVGIG (reference sequence). The CDR3 is made up of 13 amino acids. The CDR3 is CAWRGQGVTPLHF. The DNA of the CDR3 is TGTGCCTGGAGAGGGCAGGGAGTGACACCCCTCCACTTT.

This chain uses TRBV5-1 with TRBJ2-2; D might be TRBD1 or TRBD2, each matching 5 bases. CDR1 and CDR2 from the germline V gene are SGHRS and YFSETQ. Trimming removed 5 bases from V and 1 base from J, with 12 bases in between. The length of the CDR3 is 15 residues. CDR3 sequence reads: CASREDIGNTGELFF. CDR3 nucleotide sequence: TGCGCCAGCAGGGAGGACATTGGGAACACCGGGGAGCTGTTTTTT.

The genes are TRBV27 and TRBJ1-1; maybe TRBD1 (6 bases). V was cut by 8 bases and J by 1 base, with 17 bases left in between. The CDR3 extends over 15 amino acids. Germline V CDR1 and CDR2: MNHEY, SMNVEV (reference sequence). The DNA for the CDR3 is TGTGCCAGCCACCAAAGAGGGACATCGAACACTGAAGCTTTCTTT. It specifies CASHQRGTSNTEAFF.

V gene TRBV19 combines with J gene TRBJ2-4; 9 nucleotides agree with TRBD1. Per the germline V gene, CDR1 is LNHDA and CDR2 is SQIVND (reference sequence). The trim removed 7 bases at V and 9 bases at J, leaving 10 bases unmatched. The CDR3 consists of 14 residues. The CDR3 is CASTATGGSLIQYF. CDR3 in DNA: TGTGCCAGTACCGCTACAGGGGGCTCGCTCATTCAGTACTTC.

The rearrangement uses TRBV6-6 and TRBJ2-7; D is ambiguous. Germline CDR1 MNHNY, CDR2 SVGAGI (reference sequence). The CDR3 consists of 14 residues. Trimming took 6 bases from V and 6 from J, leaving 18 bases between them. CDR3 sequence (DNA): TGTGCCAGCAGCCACCTCCCGTGGGAATCCGAGCAGTACTTC. Amino acid sequence: CASSHLPWESEQYF.

The chain employs TRBV2 and TRBJ2-1, with 11 nucleotides matching TRBD2. V shed 7 bases and J 5 bases; nucleotides not matched to a gene: 7. The germline CDR1 and CDR2 sequences are SNHLY and FYNNEI. CDR3 length: 15 amino acids. CDR3 DNA sequence: TGTGCCAGCACCGAGATGGGACTAGCGGACAATGAGCAGTTCTTC. Its translation is CASTEMGLADNEQFF. Drawing the rest from reference TRBV2 and TRBJ2-1, the complete variable domain is EPEVTQTPSHQVTQMGQEVILRCVPISNHLYFYWYRQILGQKVEFLVSFYNNEISEKSEIFDDQFSVERPDGSNFTLKIRSTKLEDSAMYFCASTEMGLADNEQFFGPGTRLTVL.